This TCR beta chain is drawn from a study of blood T cells in healthy people across ages. Study conclusions and caveats: Older age went with lower TCR beta diversity per million T cells, in a roughly linear way.

Per germline, CDR1 MDHEN and CDR2 SYDVKM. The CDR3 consists of 14 residues. The V gene lost 6 bases and the J gene lost 7 bases, with 16 bases spanning the gap. Then a second PCR, running about 7 to 11 cycles, was carried out with a sample-barcoded 5' primer and a J-beta primer mix. TCRdb fed the 5' RACE reads into MiXCR, producing one record per CDR3 protein. The sample holds about 1.5 million distinct CDR3 sequences, 40% to 45% seen once. The sample holds a few counts of this clonotype. Its antigen is unidentified. V gene TRBV28 combines with J gene TRBJ2-1; D may be TRBD2 (6 bases). This receptor was identified in a woman in her late teens or twenties in good health. Sequences were obtained from blood. This chain's CDR3 is CASSSGGTSNEQFF. DNA of the CDR3: TGTGCCAGCAGCTCCGGGGGAACGAGTAATGAGCAGTTCTTC.